This TCR beta chain was identified in a study of CD8 T cells in ankylosing spondylitis. V was trimmed by 6 bases and J by 7 bases, leaving 23 bases between them. CDR3 length equals 15 residues. Germline V gene data show CDR1 as DFQATT and CDR2 as SNEGSKA (reference sequence). Study-level points and caveats: The study identified a TCR beta motif of several highly homologous variants that appeared characteristic of ankylosing spondylitis blood. CD8+ disease-linked clones were present at relatively low frequencies in blood.

Comment on this clonotype: Its antigen is unknown.

TCRdb re-called the 5' RACE reads with MiXCR, one entry per CDR3 protein. The table records around 440,000 distinct CDR3 sequences, about a sixth of them present only once. The chain is built from TRBV20-1 and TRBJ2-3; the D gene is possibly TRBD1 (5 bases). Sequenced material: blood, either unsorted or a sorted T cell fraction (not recorded which). This TCR came from a male donor with ankylosing spondylitis. The CDR3 loop reads CSAPLFSKGRYTQYF. CDR3 sequence (DNA): TGCAGTGCCCCCCTCTTCTCGAAGGGGCGATATACGCAGTATTTT.